This TCR beta chain was captured in a study of breast tumors, draining lymph nodes, adjacent tissues. Overall study findings and caveats: Tumor T cell lymph node origin was a supported hypothesis, not proven. Tumor and nontumor repertoires were significantly more similar in luminal-like than in basal-like breast cancer. Tumor TCR diversity was below lymph nodes but above nontumor tissue.

Germline values: CDR1 SGHRS, CDR2 YFSETQ. This CDR3 spans 16 amino acids. V trimming: 0 bases; J trimming: 2 bases; junction bases outside the gene matches: 6. This clonotype was counted ten times or more. Its antigen is currently unknown. TCRdb passed the multiplex PCR reads through MiXCR, listing each CDR3 protein once. The data show some 140,000 distinct CDR3 sequences, about a fifth seen once. Samples came from axillary lymph nodes draining the breast cancer. Sequencing input: axillary lymph node tissue. The V gene is TRBV5-1, the J gene TRBJ2-5; 8 bases agree with TRBD1. This sequence was found in a female donor with breast cancer. Some clones in this sample may be carry-over from other donors' samples. The CDR3 bases are TGCGCCAGCAGCTTGGGGGGCCGACAGGGGCAAGAGACCCAGTACTTC. Translating gives CASSLGGRQGQETQYF.